These T cell receptor beta chains were read from a single sample in a study of Ad26.COV2.S vaccination and SARS-CoV-2 variants. Measured with immunoSEQ multiplex PCR; TCRdb has only the in-frame clones, and not every one. Found here are about 350,000 clones, 80% to 90% of them singletons; the top ten hold around a tenth. Sequencing was performed on peripheral blood, taken in a trial of Ad26.COV2.S vaccine versus placebo. The receptors were sampled from a person between 18 and 65 years old who received the Ad26.COV2.S COVID-19 vaccine or a placebo. CDR3s include the opening cysteine and the closing phenylalanine or tryptophan. A D gene is named only where the DNA matches it firmly. Clone size appears in some rows only: once, few, many, or a class for an expanded clone.

abundance: -; v_gene: TRBV6-6; d_gene: -; j_gene: TRBJ1-5; CDR3nt: TGTGCCAGCAGTTCCCCCGCAGGGCAGCCCCAGCATTTT; CDR3aa: CASSSPAGQPQHF
abundance: -; v_gene: TRBV7-2; d_gene: -; j_gene: TRBJ2-7; CDR3nt: TGTGCCAGCAGCTTGATCTTAGGGAGCGCGTACGAGCAGTACTTC; CDR3aa: CASSLILGSAYEQYF
abundance: -; v_gene: TRBV4-1; d_gene: -; j_gene: TRBJ1-1; CDR3nt: TGCGCCAGCAGCCACCGAGGTGACACTGAAGCTTTCTTT; CDR3aa: CASSHRGDTEAFF
abundance: -; v_gene: TRBV7-6; d_gene: -; j_gene: TRBJ1-1; CDR3nt: TGTGCCAGCAGCTCATCGACGGCCCGAACAGCAGAAGCTTTCTTT; CDR3aa: CASSSSTARTAEAFF
abundance: -; v_gene: TRBV5-4; d_gene: TRBD2; j_gene: TRBJ2-3; CDR3nt: TGTGCCAGCAGCTTGGCCGGGACTAGCGGGGGAGATACGCAGTATTTT; CDR3aa: CASSLAGTSGGDTQYF
abundance: -; v_gene: TRBV27; d_gene: -; j_gene: TRBJ2-7; CDR3nt: TGTGCCAGCAGTCCCAACAGGGGAGGAGAGGAGCAGTACTTC; CDR3aa: CASSPNRGGEEQYF
abundance: -; v_gene: TRBV24-1; d_gene: TRBD2; j_gene: TRBJ2-1; CDR3nt: TGTGCCACCCAAAACTCACCCGGGACTAGATTTTTCTTC; CDR3aa: CATQNSPGTRFFF
abundance: many; v_gene: TRBV5-1; d_gene: -; j_gene: TRBJ2-5; CDR3nt: TGCGCCAGCAGCAGAGCCCCATTGACTCAAGAGACCCAGTACTTC; CDR3aa: CASSRAPLTQETQYF
abundance: -; v_gene: TRBV28; d_gene: TRBD1; j_gene: TRBJ1-2; CDR3nt: TGTGCCAGCAGTCGACCGGGACAGGCCGGCCAAATCTATGGCTACACCTTC; CDR3aa: CASSRPGQAGQIYGYTF
abundance: -; v_gene: TRBV5-1; d_gene: -; j_gene: TRBJ1-1; CDR3nt: TGCGCCAGCACCCAACCCGGGCAGGCTGGCGACACTGAAGCTTTCTTT; CDR3aa: CASTQPGQAGDTEAFF
abundance: -; v_gene: TRBV21-1; d_gene: -; j_gene: TRBJ1-6; CDR3nt: TGTGCCAGTAGCGGGGGGACAGGGGTTGACTATAATTCACCCCTCCACTTT; CDR3aa: CASSGGTGVDYNSPLHF
abundance: -; v_gene: TRBV18; d_gene: TRBD2; j_gene: TRBJ2-7; CDR3nt: TGTGCCAGCTCACCGGGACTAGCGGGAGACGAGCAGTACTTC; CDR3aa: CASSPGLAGDEQYF
abundance: -; v_gene: TRBV4-1; d_gene: -; j_gene: TRBJ2-1; CDR3nt: TGCGCCAGCAGCCAGGAAGATCATCCTCGTGACTATGAGCAGTTCTTC; CDR3aa: CASSQEDHPRDYEQFF
abundance: -; v_gene: TRBV6-6; d_gene: TRBD1; j_gene: TRBJ2-7; CDR3nt: TGTGCCAGCAGTTACTCGAGGGGGCAAATTTACGAGCAGTACTTC; CDR3aa: CASSYSRGQIYEQYF
abundance: -; v_gene: TRBV9; d_gene: -; j_gene: TRBJ2-1; CDR3nt: TGTGCCAGCAGCGGCGACAGTTTCAATGAGCAGTTCTTC; CDR3aa: CASSGDSFNEQFF